One and the same sample provided the 27 T cell receptor beta chains below, sequenced in a study of blood T cells in healthy people across ages (dated by TCRdb to between 2015 and 2016). Library method: 5' RACE. The sequencer listed for this sample is Illumina HiSeq 2500. The second PCR ran for roughly 6 to 11 cycles and used a J-beta primer mix along with a sample-barcoded 5' primer. TCRdb redid the processing of the public reads, applying fastp at Q25 and MiXCR, and retained in-frame beta chains. Each entry merges the rows of one CDR3 protein and shows their most common DNA and genes. The sample table lists almost 1 million distinct CDR3 sequences, roughly 47% of them with a count of one. 20% to 25% of the sample is held by the ten biggest clonotypes. Sequenced: blood. These receptors originate from a woman aged 60 to 75 in good health.

The chain has TRBV7-6 and TRBJ2-1, with a tentative D call TRBD2 (6 bases). Germline CDR1 is SGHVS and CDR2 is FNYEAQ. The ends were cut back, 4 bases at V and 9 bases at J, with 22 bases in the middle. This CDR3 region has 16 residues. The CDR3 reads CASSSTGRDGRAEQFF. The CDR3 nucleotides read TGTGCCAGCAGCTCCACCGGGCGGGACGGTAGAGCTGAGCAGTTCTTC. Together with reference TRBV7-6 and TRBJ2-1, the CDR3 gives the full variable domain: GAGVSQSPRYKVTKRGQDVALRCDPISGHVSLYWYRQALGQGPEFLTYFNYEAQQDKSGLPNDRFSAERPEGSISTLTIQRTEQRDSAMYRCASSSTGRDGRAEQFFGPGTRLTVL.

The rearrangement uses TRBV2 and TRBJ2-6, with 9 bases identical to TRBD1. The CDR3 extends over 16 amino acids. V lost 8 bases, J lost 3 bases, and 8 bases stayed unmatched. Germline CDR1 SNHLY, CDR2 FYNNEI. CDR3 sequence reads: CASSGQGPHGANVLTF. In nucleotides, the CDR3 is TGTGCCAGCTCAGGACAGGGGCCGCATGGGGCCAACGTCCTGACTTTC. The full variable domain, its missing parts supplied by reference TRBV2 and TRBJ2-6, is EPEVTQTPSHQVTQMGQEVILRCVPISNHLYFYWYRQILGQKVEFLVSFYNNEISEKSEIFDDQFSVERPDGSNFTLKIRSTKLEDSAMYFCASSGQGPHGANVLTFGAGSRLTVL.

The chain carries TRBV6-1 and TRBJ2-5, with TRBD2 as a possible D gene (6 bases). This CDR3 region has 14 residues. The germline CDR1 and CDR2 sequences are MNHNS and SASEGT. V lost 7 bases, J lost 2 bases, and 14 bases lay in between. The CDR3 region has the DNA TGTGCCAGCAAAATCGGGGGATCACAAGAGACCCAGTACTTC. It translates to CASKIGGSQETQYF.

As for this clonotype: A read error may account for a junction end that differs from germline. The V gene is TRBV10-3, the J gene TRBJ2-7, with D perhaps matching TRBD1 (5 bases). This CDR3 spans 13 amino acids. From germline, CDR1 is ENHRY and CDR2 SYGVKD. The DNA for the CDR3 is TGTGCCATCAGTGAGGGGGCCTCCCACGAGCAGTACTTC. This gives the protein CAISEGASHEQYF.

Concerning this clonotype: One junction end does not reproduce the germline sequence, and a read error may be involved. The rearrangement uses TRBV29-1 and TRBJ2-7; D is unresolved. The CDR3 covers 12 residues. The germline V gene has CDR1 SQVTM and CDR2 ANQGSEA. CDR3 sequence: CSGEGPSYEQYF. The DNA for the CDR3 is TGCAGCGGTGAAGGACCGAGCTACGAGCAGTACTTC.

The chain links TRBV25-1 to TRBJ1-6; TRBD1 is a possible D gene (5 bases). V shed 3 bases and J shed 8 bases, with 8 bases lying between them. CDR3 size: 13 residues. The germline V gene encodes CDR1 MGHDK and CDR2 SYGVNS. The CDR3 spells CASSDRVYSPLHF. In DNA, the CDR3 is TGTGCCAGCAGTGACAGGGTGTATTCACCCCTCCACTTT.

This clonotype was seen a handful of times. CDR3 nucleotide sequence: TGTGCCAGCAGTCAACAACTAGCGGGAGTCTACGAGCAGTACTTC. It is translated as CASSQQLAGVYEQYF. J is TRBJ2-7 and V is TRBV12-3 or TRBV12-4; 11 bases agree with TRBD2. The CDR3 is 15 residues long. With V trimmed by 5 bases and J by 3 bases, 6 bases remained unmatched.

The V gene is TRBV28, the J gene TRBJ2-1; perhaps D is TRBD1 or TRBD2 (6 bases each). The V end was cut by 6 bases, the J end by 8 bases, with 29 bases between. Germline assignment: CDR1 MDHEN and CDR2 SYDVKM. The CDR3 sequence is 18 residues long. CDR3 sequence: CASSRGHGSTLNFYEQFF. The CDR3 DNA is TGTGCCAGCAGCCGGGGGCACGGTTCTACTCTGAATTTCTATGAGCAGTTCTTC.

The V and J genes are TRBV27 and TRBJ1-6; TRBD1 is a possible D gene (5 bases). Trimming stripped 7 bases from V and 5 bases from J, with 12 bases between. The CDR3 has 14 residues. CDR1 is MNHEY, CDR2 SMNVEV, per germline (reference sequence). CDR3 region: CASTPRANNSPLHF. The CDR3 DNA reads as TGTGCCAGCACACCCAGGGCAAATAATTCACCCCTCCACTTT.

The J gene is TRBJ1-2, the V gene TRBV15, with 8 bases lining up with TRBD1. J was trimmed by 8 bases and V by 5 bases; bases with no gene match: 7. This CDR3 contains 13 residues. Germline loops: CDR1 LNHNV, CDR2 YYDKDF (reference sequence). The CDR3 protein is CATSARTGGGYTF. The CDR3 DNA follows: TGTGCCACCAGCGCGAGAACAGGGGGAGGCTACACCTTC.

This clonotype occurred a few times. The V call is TRBV6-5, the J call TRBJ2-7; TRBD2 is a possible D gene (7 bases). The CDR3 runs to 15 residues. The V end was cut by 2 bases, the J end by 6 bases, with 17 bases between. CDR1 is MNHEY and CDR2 is SVGAGI in the germline V gene. The CDR3 coding sequence is TGTGCCAGCAGTTACGAGGGGGGAGGGCCGTCCGAGCAGTACTTC. This gives the protein CASSYEGGGPSEQYF.

CDR3 in DNA: TGTGCCAGCAGTTACTCAAAGGAGAAGCAGTACTTC. It is translated as CASSYSKEKQYF. The J gene is TRBJ2-5, the V gene TRBV6-6; D unclear. Germline V CDR1 and CDR2: MNHNY, SVGAGI (reference sequence). The CDR3 spans 12 residues. Trimming took 0 bases from V and 11 from J, leaving 10 bases between them.

The chain recombines TRBV10-3 with TRBJ1-2; 7 positions agree with TRBD1. After removal of 3 bases from V and 8 bases from J, the junction contained 9 bases not matched to a gene. This CDR3 has 14 amino acids. The germline V gene has CDR1 ENHRY and CDR2 SYGVKD. The CDR3 DNA sequence: TGTGCCATCAGTGAAGGCAGGGGGGACAGCGGCTACACCTTC. Translated: CAISEGRGDSGYTF.

This sequence joins TRBV7-3 and TRBJ2-1; no firm D call. V lost 5 bases and J lost 3, with 14 bases in between. Germline V gives CDR1 SGHTA, CDR2 FQGTGA. The CDR3 runs to 15 residues. CDR3 bases: TGTGCCAGCAGCCCAGGAGTTGCAAACTACAATGAGCAGTTCTTC. It specifies CASSPGVANYNEQFF. Complete variable domain (other parts from reference TRBV7-3 and TRBJ2-1): GAGVSQTPSNKVTEKGKYVELRCDPISGHTALYWYRQSLGQGPEFLIYFQGTGAADDSGLPNDRFFAVRPEGSVSTLKIQRTERGDSAVYLCASSPGVANYNEQFFGPGTRLTVL.

This clonotype was detected only a few times. CDR3 residues: CASTRDATDTQYF. The CDR3, as DNA: TGTGCCAGCACCAGGGACGCCACAGATACGCAGTATTTT. The chain joins TRBV6-2 or TRBV6-3 to TRBJ2-3; TRBD1 or TRBD2 may be the D gene (5 bases each). CDR1 and CDR2 from the germline V gene are MNHEY and SVGEGT. Trimming cost V 7 bases and J 2 bases, with 10 bases left between them. CDR3 length: 13 amino acids.

There are a few counts of this clonotype. The chain recombines TRBV28 with TRBJ2-3, with D possibly matching TRBD1 (6 bases). Trimming removed 3 bases from V and 6 bases from J, with 19 bases in between. The CDR3 extends over 16 amino acids. CDR1 is MDHEN, CDR2 SYDVKM, per germline. The CDR3 loop is CASSFDLWTVNDTQYF. The CDR3 coding sequence is TGTGCCAGCAGTTTTGACCTGTGGACAGTCAATGATACGCAGTATTTT.

CDR3 in DNA: TGTGCCAGCAGTTACTCTTCCTGGATAGCGGGAGGGGGGTCCACCGGGGAGCTGTTTTTT. It yields the protein CASSYSSWIAGGGSTGELFF. The V gene is TRBV6-5, the J gene TRBJ2-2, with 11 bases identical to TRBD2. J gave up 4 bases and V 0 bases, and 13 bases lay outside the gene matches. The germline V gene encodes CDR1 MNHEY and CDR2 SVGAGI. The CDR3 runs 20 residues.

The rearrangement uses TRBV12-3 or TRBV12-4 and TRBJ2-5; weak D call: TRBD2 (6 bases). This CDR3 has 13 residues. V lost 1 base, J lost 11 bases, and 14 bases lay in between. The CDR3, as DNA: TGTGCCAGCAGTTTAGGGGGGGTAGCGTCACAGTACTTC. It is translated as CASSLGGVASQYF.

Of note for this clonotype: Compared with germline, one end of the junction differs, possibly owing to a read error. The chain uses TRBV29-1 and TRBJ2-3, with 7 nucleotides matching TRBD1. The CDR3 is 13 amino acids. Germline V gene data show CDR1 as SQVTM and CDR2 as ANQGSEA. The CDR3 coding sequence is TGCGGCGTATCACAGGGGCTCACAGATACGCAGTATTTT. Translated: CGVSQGLTDTQYF.

This rearrangement joins TRBV24-1 to TRBJ2-1; D call uncertain. Trimming removed 8 bases from V and 13 bases from J, with 14 bases in between. The CDR3 is 11 amino acids. CDR1 and CDR2 from the germline V gene are KGHDR and SFDVKD. The CDR3 nucleotides are TGTGCCACCAATCCCGGTCAGTTACAGTTCTTC. Protein sequence: CATNPGQLQFF.

This clonotype was detected ten times or more. This chain uses TRBV2 with TRBJ2-5; TRBD1 might be the D (5 bases). The CDR3 is 13 residues long. Germline CDR1 SNHLY, CDR2 FYNNEI. V dropped 3 bases and J dropped 4 bases, with 9 bases sitting between them. CDR3 in amino acids: CASSEGLGETQYF. The CDR3 DNA sequence: TGTGCCAGCAGTGAGGGGCTAGGAGAGACCCAGTACTTC. Drawing the rest from reference TRBV2 and TRBJ2-5, the complete variable domain is EPEVTQTPSHQVTQMGQEVILRCVPISNHLYFYWYRQILGQKVEFLVSFYNNEISEKSEIFDDQFSVERPDGSNFTLKIRSTKLEDSAMYFCASSEGLGETQYFGPGTRLLVL.

V is TRBV7-7 and J is TRBJ2-1; the match to TRBD2 covers 11 bases. The germline V gene has CDR1 SSHAT and CDR2 FNYEAQ (reference sequence). The CDR3 totals 13 residues. Trimming at V came to 5 bases and at J to 9 bases, leaving 3 bases not matched to a gene. In DNA, the CDR3 is TGTGCCAGCAGCACACTAGCGGGAGTTGAGCAGTTCTTC. This translates into CASSTLAGVEQFF.

The V and J genes are TRBV28 and TRBJ2-5; TRBD1 or TRBD2 may be the D gene (7 bases each). Germline CDR1 reads MDHEN; CDR2 reads SYDVKM. The V end lost 8 bases, the J end lost 5 bases, and 12 bases lay between the germline ends. The CDR3 is made up of 12 amino acids. CDR3 nucleotide sequence: TGTGCCAGCTGGCAGGGGGGGGAGACCCAGTACTTC. It translates to CASWQGGETQYF.

V is TRBV12-3 or TRBV12-4 and J is TRBJ2-1, with D possibly being TRBD2 (6 bases). This CDR3 region has 15 residues. Trimming took off 6 bases at V and 9 bases at J, with 21 bases between the two ends. The CDR3 protein is CASRELAFGKGEQFF. The CDR3 DNA reads TGTGCCAGCAGGGAACTAGCATTCGGGAAAGGTGAGCAGTTCTTC.

This rearrangement joins TRBV5-1 to TRBJ2-5; TRBD2 aligns across 11 bases. The CDR3 has 15 residues. The V segment lost 4 bases and the J segment 11 bases; nucleotides outside the gene matches: 13. In germline, CDR1 is SGHRS, CDR2 YFSETQ. CDR3 in amino acids: CASSPGLAVDREQYF. Here the CDR3 DNA reads TGCGCCAGCAGCCCGGGACTAGCGGTCGATCGGGAGCAGTACTTC.

This clonotype turned up a few times. The chain has TRBV20-1 and TRBJ2-7; D uncertain. Per germline, CDR1 DFQATT and CDR2 SNEGSKA (reference sequence). The CDR3 runs to 11 residues. Trimming left V 4 bases short and J 3 bases short, with 7 bases between. The CDR3 region has the DNA TGCAGTGCTACTCCAGACTACGAGCAGTACTTC. Its protein is CSATPDYEQYF.

The V and J genes are TRBV5-1 and TRBJ2-5, with D possibly being TRBD1 (5 bases). This CDR3 contains 15 residues. The V end lost 1 base, the J end lost 5 bases, and 15 bases lay between the germline ends. CDR1 is SGHRS, CDR2 YFSETQ, per germline. The CDR3 loop is CASSLPSRDVETQYF. DNA of the CDR3: TGCGCCAGCAGCTTGCCCAGCAGGGATGTGGAGACCCAGTACTTC.